This T cell receptor (beta chain) was retrieved from a study of blood T cells in healthy people across ages. Study-wide points: TCR beta diversity, measured per million T cells, fell in a roughly linear way with age. Whereas aged donors had fewer naive CD4+ cells, long-lived donors had more of them and higher diversity.

Caucasian, healthy and from Russia, the donors were aged between 6 and 90. Combining a sample-barcoded 5' primer with a J-beta primer mix, a second PCR ran for about 7 to 11 cycles. TCRdb independently ran MiXCR on the 5' RACE reads; one entry per CDR3 protein. The table shows some 1.6 million distinct CDR3 sequences, with 34% occurring only once. To note about this clonotype: Its antigen is unknown.

The V gene's germline CDR1 is SEHNR and CDR2 FQNEAQ (reference sequence). CDR3 length: 14 amino acids. V was trimmed by 1 base and J by 10 bases, leaving 16 bases between them. The chain carries TRBV7-9 and TRBJ1-2; possible D gene TRBD1, 6 bases. The sequence was obtained from a woman aged 25 to 39 in good health. Sequenced sample: blood. CDR3 coding DNA: TGTGCCAGCAGCTTAGGCCAGGGGTTTCGGGACTACACCTTC. This encodes CASSLGQGFRDYTF.